The 2 T cell receptor beta chains presented below share a single source sample, sequenced in a study of monozygotic twins with inflammatory bowel disease. From the 5' RACE reads, TCRdb lists one entry per CDR3 protein and no DNA. The sample yields some 150,000 distinct CDR3 sequences, of which the top ten take up 1% to 1.5%. The sequenced material came from blood. These receptors were collected from a human donor with ulcerative colitis or Crohn's disease, or a healthy co-twin of an affected twin (not recorded which).

J is TRBJ1-5 and V is TRBV29-1; without DNA, the TCRdb call of TRBD1 cannot be checked. This CDR3 spans 12 amino acids. Per germline, CDR1 SQVTM and CDR2 ANQGSEA. The CDR3 sequence: CSVGGRNQPQHF.

The V and J genes are TRBV9 and TRBJ1-1. Per germline, CDR1 SGDLS and CDR2 YYNGEE. The CDR3 contains 14 residues. The chain's CDR3 is CASSVRGGNTEAFF. Complete variable domain (other parts from reference TRBV9 and TRBJ1-1): DSGVTQTPKHLITATGQRVTLRCSPRSGDLSVYWYQQSLDQGLQFLIQYYNGEERAKGNILERFSAQQFPDLHSELNLSSLELGDSALYFCASSVRGGNTEAFFGQGTRLTVV.